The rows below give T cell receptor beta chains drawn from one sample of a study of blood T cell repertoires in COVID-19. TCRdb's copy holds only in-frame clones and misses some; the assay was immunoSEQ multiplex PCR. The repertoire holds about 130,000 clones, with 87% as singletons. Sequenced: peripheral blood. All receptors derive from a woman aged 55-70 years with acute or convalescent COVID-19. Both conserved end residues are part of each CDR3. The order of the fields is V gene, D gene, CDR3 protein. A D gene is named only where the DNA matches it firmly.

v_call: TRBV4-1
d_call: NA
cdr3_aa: CASSYILSSYNEQFF

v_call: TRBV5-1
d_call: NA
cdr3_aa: CASSIAQTGGYGYTF

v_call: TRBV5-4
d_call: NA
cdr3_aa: CASSLGQGGYEQYF

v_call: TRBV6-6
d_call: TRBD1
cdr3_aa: CASDRTGAHEQYF

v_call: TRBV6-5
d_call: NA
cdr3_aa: CASSPRGAGNTIYF

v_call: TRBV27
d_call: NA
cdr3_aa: CASSSSAGDYNSPLHF

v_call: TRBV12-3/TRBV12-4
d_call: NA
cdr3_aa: CASSSYTEGEQFF

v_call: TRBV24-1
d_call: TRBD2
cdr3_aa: CATSDSGLAGADTQYF

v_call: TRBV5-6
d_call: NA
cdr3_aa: CASTKTGPSNQPQHF

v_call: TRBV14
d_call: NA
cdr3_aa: CASSQESLDYLVYEQFF

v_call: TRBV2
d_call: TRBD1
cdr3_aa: CASSESPGTGNLRAFF

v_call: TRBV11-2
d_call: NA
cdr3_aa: CASSDRANTEAFF

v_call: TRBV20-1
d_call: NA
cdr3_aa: CSARRQEGAFF

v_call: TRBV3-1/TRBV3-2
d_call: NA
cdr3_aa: CASSHRTPGQSYGYTF

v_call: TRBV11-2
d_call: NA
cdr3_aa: CASSLDSDVNTEAFF

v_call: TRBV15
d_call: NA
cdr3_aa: CATSREGRAVGYTF

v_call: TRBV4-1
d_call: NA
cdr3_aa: CASTLGTGRFRELFF

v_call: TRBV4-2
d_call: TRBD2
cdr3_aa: CASSSAGVETQYF

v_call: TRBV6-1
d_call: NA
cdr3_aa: CASSEGPGTSNSPLHF

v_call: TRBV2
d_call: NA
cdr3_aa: CASTTGLNTEAFF

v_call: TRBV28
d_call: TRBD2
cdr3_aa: CAIGTSGAGLHEQFF

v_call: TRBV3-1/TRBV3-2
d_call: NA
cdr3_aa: CASSAGFSGNTIYF

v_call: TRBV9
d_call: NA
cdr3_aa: CASSVAYQETQYF

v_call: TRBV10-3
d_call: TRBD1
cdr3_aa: CAIMEGTGGTYGYTF

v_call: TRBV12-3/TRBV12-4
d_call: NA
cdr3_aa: CASSLSNSPLHF

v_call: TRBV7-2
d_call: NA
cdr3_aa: CASSLVQGNSNQPQHF

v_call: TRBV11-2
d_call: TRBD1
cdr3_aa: CASSTSGGRTEAFF

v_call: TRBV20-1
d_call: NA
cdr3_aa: CSASVGGYEQFF

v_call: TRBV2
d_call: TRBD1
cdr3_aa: CASHDRDNQPQHF

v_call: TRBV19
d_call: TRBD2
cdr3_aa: CASSPTGGVGGEQFF

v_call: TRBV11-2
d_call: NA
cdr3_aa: CASRKGGVAFF

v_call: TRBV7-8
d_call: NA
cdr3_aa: CASSLAGVGVTGELFF

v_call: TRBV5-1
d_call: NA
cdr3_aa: CASSLLGGNSYEQYF

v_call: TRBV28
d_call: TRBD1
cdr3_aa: CASSPRDSFYGYTF

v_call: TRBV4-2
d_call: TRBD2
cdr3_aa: CASTLGLAGGLAKNIQYF

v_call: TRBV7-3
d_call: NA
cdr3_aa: CASSFSGVPPRNYTF

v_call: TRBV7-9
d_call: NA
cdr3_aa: CASSLALDSTEAFF

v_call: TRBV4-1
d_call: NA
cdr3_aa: CASSQGTLPYGDEQYF

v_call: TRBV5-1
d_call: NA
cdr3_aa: CASRRSTNEKLFF

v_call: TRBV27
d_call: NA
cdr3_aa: CASSFRGTEAFF

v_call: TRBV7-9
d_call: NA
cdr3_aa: CASSSTGSTGELFF

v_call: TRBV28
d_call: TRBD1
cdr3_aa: CASSLTGGARSPLHF

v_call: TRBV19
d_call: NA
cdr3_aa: CASTFRTNQPQHF

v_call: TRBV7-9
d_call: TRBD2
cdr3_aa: CASSFGTSGARSSYEQYF

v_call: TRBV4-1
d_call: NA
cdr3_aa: CASSQVWASPYEQYF

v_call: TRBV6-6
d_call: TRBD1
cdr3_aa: CASSQPTGRNTGELFF

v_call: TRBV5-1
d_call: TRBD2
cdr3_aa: CASSPGLANEQFF

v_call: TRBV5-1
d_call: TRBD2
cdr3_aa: CASSLGLAGGGETQYF

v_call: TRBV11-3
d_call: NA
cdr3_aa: CASSLERGHYNEQFF

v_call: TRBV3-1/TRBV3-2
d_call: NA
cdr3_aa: CASSQGRSSYNEQFF

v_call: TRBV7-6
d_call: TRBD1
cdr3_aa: CASSLDRSSYNEQFF

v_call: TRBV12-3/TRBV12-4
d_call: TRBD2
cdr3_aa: CASSFKRGEQFF

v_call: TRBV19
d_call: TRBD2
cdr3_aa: CASSIDSGVAGRVYNEQFF

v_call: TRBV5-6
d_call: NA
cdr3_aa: CASSTIGGNIQYF

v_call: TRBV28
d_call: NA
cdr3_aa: CASGGNYGYTF

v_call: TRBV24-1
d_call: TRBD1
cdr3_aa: CATSDGTGGYRTDTQYF

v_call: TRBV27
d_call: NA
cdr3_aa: CASSQNTEAFF

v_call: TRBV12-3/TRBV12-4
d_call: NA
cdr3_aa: CASSLRSNQPQHF

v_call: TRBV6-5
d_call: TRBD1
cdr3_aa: CASNVQGAYGYTF

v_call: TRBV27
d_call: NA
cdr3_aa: CASSLLGLPGTNEKLFF